Each of the 16 T cell receptor beta chains below was sequenced from the same sample in a study of T cell changes during pregnancy in multiple sclerosis. Using immunoSEQ multiplex PCR, the repertoire was profiled, and TCRdb retains in-frame clones only, with some absent. Altogether approximately 50,000 clones are present, around 92% being singletons, with the ten largest covering about 0.69%. The source was CD4+ T cells from peripheral blood mononuclear cells, collected in the third trimester of pregnancy. All receptors derive from a female donor with multiple sclerosis, enrolled in a pregnancy study.

This chain connects TRBV5-1 to TRBJ2-5, with TRBD2 matching over 13 bases. The CDR3 is 16 residues long. Germline V CDR1 and CDR2: SGHRS, YFSETQ. Trimming cost V 4 bases and J 5 bases; bases outside gene matches: 8. CDR3 in DNA: TGCGCCAGCAGCGGACGGACTAGCGGGAGAGGGGAGACCCAGTACTTC. Protein: CASSGRTSGRGETQYF.

The rearrangement uses TRBV27 and TRBJ2-7; tentative D call: TRBD1 (5 bases). This CDR3 contains 13 residues. Germline lookup yields CDR1 MNHEY and CDR2 SMNVEV (reference sequence). The ends were cut back, 7 bases at V and 2 bases at J, with 12 bases in the middle. The CDR3 DNA sequence: TGTGCCAGCATGCCATGGGGCACCTACGAGCAGTACTTC. It is translated as CASMPWGTYEQYF.

This clone has only a few counts. The CDR3 DNA follows: TGCGCCAGCAGCCAGACAGGGAGAGTGGGCAAAGAGACCCAGTACTTC. Its translation: CASSQTGRVGKETQYF. V gene TRBV5-1 combines with J gene TRBJ2-5; 7 nucleotides line up with TRBD1. J gave up 3 bases and V 4 bases, and 12 bases lay outside the gene matches. The CDR3 is made up of 16 amino acids. The germline V gene encodes CDR1 SGHRS and CDR2 YFSETQ.

V is TRBV10-3 and J is TRBJ2-1; the D gene is possibly TRBD2 (6 bases). Germline assignment: CDR1 ENHRY and CDR2 SYGVKD. V was shortened by 6 bases and J by 4 bases, with 10 bases between the two germline ends. The CDR3 loop spans 13 amino acids. As DNA, the CDR3 is TGTGCCATCAGGGGGCGGGGTTACAATGAGCAGTTCTTC. Translated, it gives CAIRGRGYNEQFF.

This sequence joins TRBV7-2 and TRBJ2-5, with D unclear. CDR3 length: 12 residues. CDR1 is SGHTA, CDR2 FQGNSA, per germline. Trimming took off 5 bases at V and 7 bases at J, with 11 bases between the two ends. The CDR3, as DNA: TGTGCCAGCAGCCGGGTTTCCGGGACCCAGTACTTC. Protein product: CASSRVSGTQYF. Complete variable domain (other parts from reference TRBV7-2 and TRBJ2-5): GAGVSQSPSNKVTEKGKDVELRCDPISGHTALYWYRQSLGQGLEFLIYFQGNSAPDKSGLPSDRFSAERTGGSVSTLTIQRTQQEDSAVYLCASSRVSGTQYFGPGTRLLVL.

The genes are TRBV5-1 and TRBJ2-3; 7 bases are shared with TRBD1. This CDR3 is 15 amino acids long. From germline, CDR1 is SGHRS and CDR2 YFSETQ. V gave up 2 bases and J gave up 3 bases; unmatched junction bases: 6. In DNA, the CDR3 is TGCGCCAGCAGCTTACAGGGGATGTGGACAGATACGCAGTATTTT. Amino acid sequence: CASSLQGMWTDTQYF.

This clone was detected a few times. This chain links TRBV14 with TRBJ2-1, with 11 positions matching TRBD2. The germline V gene encodes CDR1 SGHDN and CDR2 FVKESK. The CDR3 totals 16 residues. V was clipped by 0 bases and J by 9 bases; unmatched bases: 7. CDR3 protein: CASSQELAGVFGEQFF. As DNA, the CDR3 is TGTGCCAGCAGCCAAGAACTAGCGGGAGTGTTTGGTGAGCAGTTCTTC.

V and J are TRBV5-8 and TRBJ1-5; 7 bases fit TRBD1. Germline loops: CDR1 SGHTS, CDR2 YDEGEE. V was clipped by 2 bases and J by 2 bases; unmatched bases: 7. This CDR3 has 16 residues. In nucleotides, the CDR3 is TGTGCCAGCAGCTTTTACAGGGGCGGCGGCAATCAGCCCCAGCATTTT. Protein sequence: CASSFYRGGGNQPQHF.

The chain has TRBV30 and TRBJ1-2; a weak D match, TRBD1 (6 bases). CDR1 and CDR2 (germline): GTSNPN, SVGIG (reference sequence). Deletions cut 0 bases from V and 8 bases from J, with 19 bases between. The CDR3 spans 15 residues. In DNA form, the CDR3 reads TGTGCCTGGAGTGTAGGGGGTGACGGGTCGGGAGGCTACACCTTC. This gives the protein CAWSVGGDGSGGYTF.

The chain couples TRBV6-5 to TRBJ2-6; D is unclear. This CDR3 region has 16 residues. Between the trimmed V and J ends, which lost 0 bases and 0 bases, there was a span of 6 bases. Germline V gene sequence: CDR1 MNHEY, CDR2 SVGAGI. The CDR3 sequence is CASSYSSLSGANVLTF. CDR3 in DNA: TGTGCCAGCAGTTACTCGAGTCTCTCTGGGGCCAACGTCCTGACTTTC.

This CDR3 is CASSPSSGQGIETQYF. The CDR3 nucleotides are TGTGCCAGCAGCCCTAGCTCGGGACAGGGGATCGAGACCCAGTACTTC. The chain carries TRBV7-3 and TRBJ2-5; 10 bases agree with TRBD1. After removal of 5 bases from V and 5 bases from J, the junction contained 11 bases not matched to a gene. The CDR3 runs to 16 residues. The germline gives CDR1 SGHTA, CDR2 FQGTGA.

V is TRBV11-2 and J is TRBJ1-4; possibly TRBD1 for D (5 bases). V was trimmed by 5 bases and J by 8 bases, leaving 15 bases between them. CDR1 and CDR2 from the germline V gene are SGHAT and FQNNGV. The CDR3 runs to 14 residues. CDR3 protein: CASSAGLREEKLFF. The CDR3 nucleotides are TGTGCCAGCAGCGCGGGACTTCGGGAGGAAAAACTGTTTTTT. The variable domain in full, completed from reference TRBV11-2 and TRBJ1-4, reads EAGVAQSPRYKIIEKRQSVAFWCNPISGHATLYWYQQILGQGPKLLIQFQNNGVVDDSQLPKDRFSAERLKGVDSTLKIQPAKLEDSAVYLCASSAGLREEKLFFGSGTQLSVL.

This clone is a singleton in its sample. The chain links TRBV6-6 to TRBJ1-1; a weak D match, TRBD1 (6 bases). There are 13 residues in the CDR3. The V end was cut by 4 bases, the J end by 1 base, with 7 bases between. From germline, CDR1 is MNHNY and CDR2 SVGAGI (reference sequence). The CDR3 DNA follows: TGTGCCAGCAGTTGGGGACAGAACACTGAAGCTTTCTTT. Its translation is CASSWGQNTEAFF.

The genes are TRBV14 and TRBJ1-2; D gene uncertain. This CDR3 is built from 13 residues. Between the trimmed V and J ends, which lost 1 base and 6 bases, there was a span of 9 bases. Per the germline V gene, CDR1 is SGHDN and CDR2 is FVKESK. The CDR3 bases are TGTGCCAGCAGCCAAGTTTTCGGGGATGGCTACACCTTC. The encoded protein is CASSQVFGDGYTF.

DNA for the CDR3: TGTGCCAGCAGCTTAGATCAGGGGGCTAACTATGGCTACACCTTC. Its translation is CASSLDQGANYGYTF. J is TRBJ1-2 and V is TRBV11-2, with 7 bases matching TRBD1. The CDR3 runs 15 residues. Trimming cost V 0 bases and J 0 bases; bases outside gene matches: 1. Germline CDR1 reads SGHAT; CDR2 reads FQNNGV.

The chain combines TRBV7-3 with TRBJ2-7; 8 bases agree with TRBD1. Germline CDR1 is SGHTA and CDR2 is FQGTGA. The CDR3 sequence is 15 residues long. The junction had 7 bases not matched to a gene; V was cut back by 6 bases and J by 0 bases. The CDR3 protein is CASSPTGGPSYEQYF. The CDR3 nucleotides are TGTGCCAGCAGTCCTACAGGGGGTCCCTCCTACGAGCAGTACTTC.